This T cell receptor beta chain derives from a study of T cells expressing NK-cell markers. Study background: Among the eight sequenced donors, seven tested HCMV-seropositive and one tested seronegative. Whole-study findings and limits: A handful of donors carried dominant NKG2C+ clonotypes that made up roughly 1.0-7.0% of their CD8+ T cells. The study found these clonotypes also leading the CD3+CD56-NKG2C+ fraction in a handful of donors. Whether expanded NKG2C+ T cell clones were HCMV-specific remained unclear.

Per the germline V gene, CDR1 is DFQATT and CDR2 is SNEGSKA (reference sequence). There are 15 residues in the CDR3. TCRdb reprocessed the 5' RACE reads; each CDR3 protein has one entry and no DNA is given. Its listing shows roughly 390,000 distinct CDR3 sequences. As for this clonotype: Its target is unknown.

Sequencing used blood T cells: a sorted CD56 or NKG2C T cell subset, CD4+ or CD8+ T cells, or bulk PBMC T cells (not recorded which). The chain links TRBV20-1 to TRBJ2-1; the D call of TRBD1 rests on TCRdb alone, since no DNA is present to check it. This clonotype was sampled from a woman between 50 and 59 years old in good health. This CDR3 reads CSARDRWGGRNEQFF.